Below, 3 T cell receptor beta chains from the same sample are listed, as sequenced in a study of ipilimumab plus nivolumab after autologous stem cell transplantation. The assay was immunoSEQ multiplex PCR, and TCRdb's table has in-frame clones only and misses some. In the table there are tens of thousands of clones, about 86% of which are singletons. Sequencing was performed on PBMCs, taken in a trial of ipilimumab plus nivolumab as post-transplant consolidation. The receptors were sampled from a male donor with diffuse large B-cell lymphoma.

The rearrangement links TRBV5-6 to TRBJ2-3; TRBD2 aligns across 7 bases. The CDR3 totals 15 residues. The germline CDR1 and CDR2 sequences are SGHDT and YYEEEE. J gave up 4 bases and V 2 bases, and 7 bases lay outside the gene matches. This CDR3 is CASSFFRAGADTQYF. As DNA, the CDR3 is TGTGCCAGCAGCTTTTTCCGCGCGGGGGCAGATACGCAGTATTTT.

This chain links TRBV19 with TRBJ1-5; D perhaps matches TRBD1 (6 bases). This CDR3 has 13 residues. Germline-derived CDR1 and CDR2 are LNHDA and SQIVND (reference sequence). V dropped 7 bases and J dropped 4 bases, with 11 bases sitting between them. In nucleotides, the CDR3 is TGTGCCAGTAATGGACAGCTAAATCAGCCCCAGCATTTT. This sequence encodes CASNGQLNQPQHF.

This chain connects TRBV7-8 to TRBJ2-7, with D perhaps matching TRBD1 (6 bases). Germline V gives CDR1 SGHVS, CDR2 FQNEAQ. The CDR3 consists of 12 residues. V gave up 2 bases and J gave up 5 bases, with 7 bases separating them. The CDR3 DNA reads TGTGCCAGCAGCTTACAGGGGAACGAGCAGTACTTC. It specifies CASSLQGNEQYF.